This record concerns one T cell receptor (beta chain) sequence. The data are from a study of blood T cell repertoires in COVID-19. The protocol was immunoSEQ multiplex PCR, while the TCRdb copy is restricted to in-frame clones and leaves out a portion. This table has around 94,000 clones, around nine tenths appearing once. The germline CDR1 and CDR2 sequences are SGHAT and FQNNGV. The J segment lost 4 bases and the V segment lost 2 bases, leaving 8 bases of the junction unmatched. This CDR3 spans 17 amino acids. Sequencing was done on a sample of peripheral blood. The sequence derives from a woman between 50 and 59 years old with COVID-19, enrolled during active disease. The J gene is TRBJ2-1, the V gene TRBV11-2, with 10 positions matching TRBD1. CDR3 in amino acids: CASSLSGQGSEYNEQFF. The CDR3 DNA is TGTGCCAGCAGCTTATCGGGACAGGGGTCGGAATACAATGAGCAGTTCTTC.